The 29 T cell receptor beta chains presented below share a single source sample, sequenced in a study of post-analysis software for immune sequencing data. Their antigens are not known. cDNA libraries of TCR beta carried unique molecular identifiers. TCRdb fed the PCR reads into MiXCR, producing one record per CDR3 protein. Of some 890,000 distinct CDR3 sequences listed, 53% are singletons. Whole-study results and caveats: Five TRBV segments appeared more often in patients than in controls, and TRBV5-6, TRBV5-1 and TRBV20-1 were among these.

Specimen: blood. The origin of the receptors is a girl under 18 with multiple sclerosis.

The genes are TRBV7-2 and TRBJ2-3; D is unclear. This CDR3 contains 13 residues. Between the trimmed V and J ends, which lost 3 bases and 2 bases, there was a span of 6 bases. The germline V gene encodes CDR1 SGHTA and CDR2 FQGNSA. CDR3 loop: CASSFVNTDTQYF. The CDR3 DNA sequence: TGTGCCAGCAGCTTTGTAAACACAGATACGCAGTATTTT.

This clonotype appeared a few times. The V and J genes are TRBV20-1 and TRBJ2-3, with 10 bases aligning to TRBD2. There are 18 residues in the CDR3. CDR1 is DFQATT and CDR2 is SNEGSKA in the germline V gene (reference sequence). J was trimmed by 1 base and V by 3 bases; bases with no gene match: 13. The DNA of the CDR3 is TGCAGTGCTAGTTCGATCCTAGCGGGAGATATTGGCACAGATACGCAGTATTTT. Amino acids: CSASSILAGDIGTDTQYF.

The chain couples TRBV29-1 to TRBJ1-1; maybe TRBD1 (5 bases). Trimming cost V 5 bases and J 0 bases, with 10 bases left between them. The CDR3 is 13 amino acids. The germline gives CDR1 SQVTM, CDR2 ANQGSEA. The CDR3 DNA sequence: TGCAGCGTTAAACAGGTAATGAACACTGAAGCTTTCTTT. Protein product: CSVKQVMNTEAFF.

The chain combines TRBV25-1 with TRBJ2-3; D gene unclear. The length of the CDR3 is 14 residues. Trimming pared 0 bases from V and 3 bases from J, leaving 7 bases between. Germline V lookup: CDR1 MGHDK, CDR2 SYGVNS. CDR3 loop: CASSEYIVTDTQYF. CDR3 bases: TGTGCCAGCAGTGAATATATAGTAACAGATACGCAGTATTTT.

This clonotype has just a few counts. The chain links TRBV12-3 or TRBV12-4 to TRBJ1-2; D not certain. V was cut by 6 bases and J by 4 bases, with 15 bases left in between. The CDR3 loop spans 14 amino acids. In DNA, the CDR3 is TGTGCCAGCAGGTGGGGTGACGTTCTCTATGGCTACACCTTC. This translates into CASRWGDVLYGYTF.

The table lists this clonotype with a few counts. DNA of the CDR3: TGTGCCAGCAGCTTACAAGCGGCAGCCTTCTACGAGCAGTACTTC. Its protein product is CASSLQAAAFYEQYF. The V call is TRBV7-9, the J call TRBJ2-7; weak D call: TRBD2 (5 bases). The CDR3 extends over 15 amino acids. V was clipped by 2 bases and J by 3 bases, with 14 bases between them. Germline values: CDR1 SEHNR, CDR2 FQNEAQ (reference sequence).

A few counts support this clonotype. The rearrangement links TRBV29-1 to TRBJ1-2, with 10 positions matching TRBD1. Germline CDR1 and CDR2: SQVTM and ANQGSEA. The CDR3 covers 15 residues. After removal of 0 bases from V and 4 bases from J, the junction contained 5 bases not matched to a gene. CDR3 loop: CSVEDRQGASYGYTF. The CDR3 DNA is TGCAGCGTTGAAGATCGACAGGGGGCTTCCTATGGCTACACCTTC.

This chain links TRBV12-5 with TRBJ2-5, with 11 bases lining up with TRBD2. The CDR3 spans 20 residues. Trimming at V came to 0 bases and at J to 2 bases, leaving 14 bases not matched to a gene. CDR1 LGHNT and CDR2 FRNRAP come from the germline V gene. Here the CDR3 reads CASGLVLLTPTSGDQETQYF. CDR3 nucleotides: TGTGCTAGTGGTTTGGTACTCCTAACCCCGACTAGCGGGGATCAAGAGACCCAGTACTTC.

V is TRBV5-1 and J is TRBJ2-7; 8 bases line up with TRBD2. This CDR3 region has 18 residues. Germline CDR1 SGHRS, CDR2 YFSETQ. Trimming cost V 2 bases and J 2 bases; bases outside gene matches: 15. The CDR3 here is CASSFPHTGSGRAYEQYF. CDR3 bases: TGCGCCAGCAGCTTTCCCCACACAGGGTCCGGGAGGGCCTACGAGCAGTACTTC.

This clonotype was seen a single time. V and J are TRBV10-3 and TRBJ2-5; 12 bases match TRBD2. The CDR3 is made up of 15 amino acids. From germline, CDR1 is ENHRY and CDR2 SYGVKD. V lost 10 bases, J lost 5 bases, and 11 bases stayed unmatched. The CDR3 loop is CATRGLAGWGETQYF. The CDR3 DNA is TGTGCCACCAGAGGACTAGCGGGATGGGGTGAGACCCAGTACTTC.

This clonotype was detected once. V usage is TRBV4-1 and J usage is TRBJ2-3; D perhaps matches TRBD2 (6 bases). This CDR3 comprises 15 residues. V was shortened by 1 base and J by 6 bases, with 14 bases between the two germline ends. Per germline, CDR1 MGHRA and CDR2 YSYEKL. CDR3 amino acids: CASSQGGPGDDTQYF. The CDR3, as DNA: TGCGCCAGCAGCCAAGGGGGCCCGGGAGACGATACGCAGTATTTT.

This clonotype was seen a handful of times. This rearrangement joins TRBV25-1 to TRBJ2-4; D possibly corresponds to TRBD2 (7 bases). The J call may be in error: the DNA end matches TRBJ2-7 better. CDR1 and CDR2 (germline): MGHDK, SYGVNS. CDR3 length: 15 residues. The CDR3 DNA reads as TGTGCCACCCTCCCCAGGGAGGGGGAGCGGTACGAGCAGTACTTC. Translating gives CATLPREGERYEQYF.

V and J are TRBV5-1 and TRBJ2-1; tentatively, D is TRBD2 (6 bases). V gave up 1 base and J gave up 9 bases, with 23 bases separating them. The CDR3 spans 17 residues. CDR1 is SGHRS and CDR2 is YFSETQ in the germline V gene. Here the CDR3 DNA reads TGCGCCAGCAGCTTGATATTAGGGTGGCGGGATTCCCCTGAGCAGTTCTTC. The encoded protein is CASSLILGWRDSPEQFF. Drawing the rest from reference TRBV5-1 and TRBJ2-1, the complete variable domain is KAGVTQTPRYLIKTRGQQVTLSCSPISGHRSVSWYQQTPGQGLQFLFEYFSETQRNKGNFPGRFSGRQFSNSRSEMNVSTLELGDSALYLCASSLILGWRDSPEQFFGPGTRLTVL.

V gene TRBV20-1 combines with J gene TRBJ2-5; TRBD2 matches at 9 bases. V was clipped by 0 bases and J by 5 bases; unmatched bases: 7. CDR1 is DFQATT and CDR2 is SNEGSKA in the germline V gene (reference sequence). The CDR3 runs 15 residues. The DNA for the CDR3 is TGCAGTGCTAGAGAGCGGGGGGGCTCCTCGGAGACCCAGTACTTC. Protein sequence: CSARERGGSSETQYF.

This clonotype has more than one count but fewer than ten. The chain employs TRBV7-6 and TRBJ2-1; 7 bases line up with TRBD2. This CDR3 is built from 19 residues. Germline assignment: CDR1 SGHVS and CDR2 FNYEAQ. Unmatched junction bases numbered 12, after V lost 1 base and J lost 0 bases. Here the CDR3 DNA reads TGTGCCAGCAGCTTAGATAGGACTAGAAATAGGGGCTCCTACAATGAGCAGTTCTTC. Its protein product is CASSLDRTRNRGSYNEQFF.

The chain uses TRBV11-1 and TRBJ2-7; TRBD1 or TRBD2 may be the D gene (5 bases each). Germline V gene data show CDR1 as SGHAT and CDR2 as FQDESV (reference sequence). Trimming cost V 1 base and J 1 base, with 11 bases left between them. This CDR3 has 15 amino acids. The CDR3 spells CASSLGPGPSYEQYF. In DNA, the CDR3 is TGTGCCAGCAGCTTAGGACCGGGACCTTCCTACGAGCAGTACTTC.

J is TRBJ2-7 and V is TRBV3-1; either TRBD1 or TRBD2 may fit D (5 bases each). Germline values: CDR1 LGHDT, CDR2 YNNKEL (reference sequence). The CDR3 has 15 residues. V was shortened by 5 bases and J by 1 base, with 15 bases between the two germline ends. This CDR3 reads CASSTSRGPSYEQYF. DNA of the CDR3: TGTGCCAGCAGCACGTCCCGGGGCCCGTCCTACGAGCAGTACTTC.

The rearrangement uses TRBV9 and TRBJ2-7, with D possibly matching TRBD1 (5 bases). CDR3 length: 15 residues. Between the trimmed V and J ends, which lost 2 bases and 0 bases, there was a span of 12 bases. Germline-derived CDR1 and CDR2 are SGDLS and YYNGEE. The chain's CDR3 is CASSVTGQSSYEQYF. The CDR3 DNA reads as TGTGCCAGCAGCGTCACCGGACAAAGCTCCTACGAGCAGTACTTC.

This clonotype was seen a handful of times. The V call is TRBV9, the J call TRBJ2-1, with D possibly called TRBD1 or TRBD2 (5 bases each). The V end lost 4 bases, the J end lost 5 bases, and 16 bases lay between the germline ends. The CDR3 length is 15 residues. Germline CDR1 SGDLS, CDR2 YYNGEE. Here the CDR3 DNA reads TGTGCCAGCAGCTTATCCCCCGGGACGCACAATGAGCAGTTCTTC. As protein: CASSLSPGTHNEQFF.

This clonotype appeared a few times. The rearrangement joins TRBV2 to TRBJ2-5; D could derive from TRBD1 or TRBD2 (5 bases each). The length of the CDR3 is 13 residues. Trimming removed 5 bases at V and 4 bases at J, with 11 bases between. The germline V gene encodes CDR1 SNHLY and CDR2 FYNNEI. CDR3: CASSWGSRETQYF. The DNA of the CDR3 is TGTGCCAGCAGTTGGGGGTCCAGAGAGACCCAGTACTTC.

This rearrangement joins TRBV10-1 to TRBJ2-3; 8 bases are shared with TRBD2. After removal of 8 bases from V and 5 bases from J, the junction contained 12 bases not matched to a gene. Germline CDR1 is WNHNN and CDR2 is SYGVQD (reference sequence). The CDR3 extends over 15 amino acids. CDR3 nucleotides: TGCGCCAGCTCTGGGTCAGCGGGAGTGGGAGATACGCAGTATTTT. Its protein is CASSGSAGVGDTQYF.

The chain combines TRBV27 with TRBJ1-2; 11 positions agree with TRBD1. The CDR3 is made up of 14 amino acids. CDR1 and CDR2 from the germline V gene are MNHEY and SMNVEV (reference sequence). V shed 6 bases and J 8 bases; nucleotides not matched to a gene: 8. The CDR3 sequence: CASRKGQGGEGYTF. Written as DNA, the CDR3 is TGTGCCAGCAGAAAGGGACAGGGGGGGGAAGGCTACACCTTC.

This chain connects TRBV20-1 to TRBJ2-3; 9 positions agree with TRBD2. V was clipped by 4 bases and J by 2 bases; unmatched bases: 13. CDR1 is DFQATT, CDR2 SNEGSKA, per germline (reference sequence). The length of the CDR3 is 17 residues. CDR3: CSATGLAVGVITDTQYF. The CDR3 DNA is TGCAGTGCTACGGGACTAGCAGTTGGAGTTATCACAGATACGCAGTATTTT.

The V call is TRBV9, the J call TRBJ1-2, with a weak D call TRBD1 (5 bases). The CDR3 sequence is 15 residues long. Germline V gene lookup returns CDR1 SGDLS and CDR2 YYNGEE. The V gene lost 0 bases and the J gene lost 0 bases, with 9 bases spanning the gap. The CDR3 DNA follows: TGTGCCAGCAGCGTAGTTCCGGGGGCTAACTATGGCTACACCTTC. This codes for CASSVVPGANYGYTF.

This rearrangement joins TRBV29-1 to TRBJ1-1; 7 bases line up with TRBD1. Germline V gene sequence: CDR1 SQVTM, CDR2 ANQGSEA. The CDR3 runs to 13 residues. The CDR3 region is CGGSTTGRTEAFF. DNA for the CDR3: TGCGGCGGATCTACGACAGGGAGAACTGAAGCTTTCTTT.

There are a few counts of this clonotype. The chain couples TRBV29-1 to TRBJ2-5; D call uncertain. V lost 4 bases and J 1 base, leaving 10 bases between the germline ends. Germline assignment: CDR1 SQVTM and CDR2 ANQGSEA. The CDR3 spans 13 residues. CDR3 region: CSVGVTSQETQYF. The CDR3 DNA sequence: TGCAGCGTTGGCGTCACTTCCCAAGAGACCCAGTACTTC. The variable domain in full, completed from reference TRBV29-1 and TRBJ2-5, reads SAVISQKPSRDICQRGTSLTIQCQVDSQVTMMFWYRQQPGQSLTLIATANQGSEATYESGFVIDKFPISRPNLTFSTLTVSNMSPEDSSIYLCSVGVTSQETQYFGPGTRLLVL.

The rearrangement links TRBV7-3 to TRBJ2-3; the D gene is possibly TRBD1 (7 bases). This CDR3 is 12 amino acids long. V lost 4 bases and J lost 12, with 14 bases in between. From germline, CDR1 is SGHTA and CDR2 FQGTGA. CDR3 residues: CASSSQGRIQYF. The CDR3 bases are TGTGCCAGCAGCTCACAGGGGAGGATTCAGTATTTT.

The rearrangement links TRBV29-1 to TRBJ1-4, with 11 positions matching TRBD1. Germline trimming cut 6 bases from V and 12 bases from J; bases unmatched to any gene: 6. Per germline, CDR1 SQVTM and CDR2 ANQGSEA. The CDR3 length is 12 residues. CDR3 amino acids: CSVGTGGVELFF. The CDR3 DNA follows: TGCAGCGTGGGGACAGGGGGGGTCGAACTGTTTTTT. Complete variable domain (other parts from reference TRBV29-1 and TRBJ1-4): SAVISQKPSRDICQRGTSLTIQCQVDSQVTMMFWYRQQPGQSLTLIATANQGSEATYESGFVIDKFPISRPNLTFSTLTVSNMSPEDSSIYLCSVGTGGVELFFGSGTQLSVL.

The gene calls are TRBV20-1 and TRBJ1-2, with 9 bases lining up with TRBD1. From germline, CDR1 is DFQATT and CDR2 SNEGSKA (reference sequence). V shed 5 bases, J shed 6 bases, and the junction held 4 bases outside the gene matches. The CDR3 is 12 residues long. The CDR3 coding sequence is TGCAGTGCTGTACAGGGGGCGGATGGCTACACCTTC. This sequence encodes CSAVQGADGYTF.